This T cell receptor (beta chain) was sequenced during a study of blood T cells in healthy people across ages. Whole-study context: Template switching caught about one barcoded beta molecule for each two T cells. Study-level results: CMV status of donors was unknown, possibly confounding expanded clonotype changes. Across the age range, TCR beta diversity per million T cells fell in a roughly linear way.

Germline values: CDR1 MNHEY, CDR2 SMNVEV (reference sequence). This CDR3 has 16 amino acids. The trim removed 3 bases at V and 0 bases at J, leaving 6 bases unmatched. Combining a sample-barcoded 5' primer with a J-beta primer mix, a second PCR ran for about 7 to 11 cycles. Every cDNA molecule bore a tag from a template-switch adaptor containing 12 random nucleotides. Each CDR3 protein is one row after TCRdb ran MiXCR on the 5' RACE reads. The profile covers 1.5 million to 2 million distinct CDR3 sequences, with around 50% appearing a single time and less than 2.5% taken by the ten largest. This clonotype was picked up a small number of times. Its antigen remains unknown.

The V and J genes are TRBV27 and TRBJ2-3; 7 nucleotides agree with TRBD2. Source material: blood. The sequence derives from a woman in her forties in good health. The CDR3, as DNA: TGTGCCAGCAGTTTTTCCCTTAGCGGGAGCACAGATACGCAGTATTTT. Residues: CASSFSLSGSTDTQYF.